What follows describes a single T cell receptor (beta chain). Its matching antigen is unknown. This sample was included in a study of cytomegalovirus exposure and HLA in healthy donors. Findings and caveats of the study: Sequence variants that were highly shared formed a cluster that was likely a sequencing artifact.

Primers: 60 Vbeta forward and 13 Jbeta reverse. Some clones are missing from TCRdb's copy, which holds only in-frame ones; the method was immunoSEQ multiplex PCR. The sample contains some 250,000 clones, over 80% of which appear only once. V was trimmed by 0 bases and J by 2 bases, leaving 13 bases between them. This CDR3 region has 15 residues. Germline V CDR1 and CDR2: GTSNPN, SVGIG (reference sequence). The chain links TRBV30 to TRBJ1-2; weak D call: TRBD1 (5 bases). Sample: PBMCs. This sequence originates from a woman aged 40 to 55 in good health and CMV-seropositive. As DNA, the CDR3 is TGTGCCTGGAGTGTACGGGAGAGGGGCAACTATGGCTACACCTTC. It codes for CAWSVRERGNYGYTF.